Below, 12 T cell receptor beta chains from the same sample are listed, as sequenced in a study of blood T cell repertoires in COVID-19. Method: immunoSEQ multiplex PCR; TCRdb's copy keeps in-frame clones and lacks some. The data contain about 270,000 clones, nearly 90% of them singletons. Sequencing was performed on PBMCs or T cells enriched from blood (not recorded which). The source is a woman in her sixties or seventies who had recovered from COVID-19.

This clone was detected only once. This chain joins TRBV5-1 and TRBJ1-5; D is perhaps TRBD1 (6 bases). The germline V and J ends were trimmed by 4 bases and 9 bases, with 17 bases remaining between them. The germline V gene encodes CDR1 SGHRS and CDR2 YFSETQ. The CDR3 is made up of 14 amino acids. CDR3 bases: TGCGCCAGCAGCGCCGAGACAGGCGGACGGCCCCAGCATTTT. Translated, it gives CASSAETGGRPQHF.

The chain couples TRBV5-1 to TRBJ1-1; 9 nucleotides line up with TRBD1. The CDR3 covers 16 residues. Trimming removed 1 base from V and 0 bases from J; junction bases left unmatched: 4. Germline assignment: CDR1 SGHRS and CDR2 YFSETQ. The CDR3 loop is CASSLRTGGLNTEAFF. The DNA for the CDR3 is TGCGCCAGCAGCTTGCGCACAGGGGGCTTGAACACTGAAGCTTTCTTT.

The V and J genes are TRBV29-1 and TRBJ1-6, with TRBD1 identical over 9 bases. The CDR3 runs to 13 residues. V dropped 5 bases and J dropped 6; count of bases not matched to a gene: 2. Germline CDR1 SQVTM, CDR2 ANQGSEA. CDR3 loop: CSVRGQGNSPLHF. The CDR3 DNA reads as TGCAGCGTTCGGGGACAGGGTAATTCACCCCTCCACTTT. Filled out from reference TRBV29-1 and TRBJ1-6, the complete variable domain reads SAVISQKPSRDICQRGTSLTIQCQVDSQVTMMFWYRQQPGQSLTLIATANQGSEATYESGFVIDKFPISRPNLTFSTLTVSNMSPEDSSIYLCSVRGQGNSPLHFGNGTRLTVT.

The chain carries TRBV28 and TRBJ2-2, with a tentative D call TRBD2 (5 bases). V was pared by 4 bases and J by 8 bases, with 11 bases between. CDR3 length: 13 residues. The germline V gene has CDR1 MDHEN and CDR2 SYDVKM. The CDR3 here is CASSSGNRGELFF. CDR3 sequence (DNA): TGTGCCAGCAGTTCGGGGAATAGAGGGGAGCTGTTTTTT.

The rearrangement links TRBV7-9 to TRBJ2-2; maybe TRBD1 (6 bases). V shed 3 bases and J shed 5 bases, with 16 bases lying between them. The CDR3 length is 16 residues. The germline V gene encodes CDR1 SEHNR and CDR2 FQNEAQ (reference sequence). This chain's CDR3 is CASSLVNRVVTGELFF. CDR3 in DNA: TGTGCCAGCAGCTTGGTTAACAGGGTCGTTACCGGGGAGCTGTTTTTT.

V usage is TRBV6-1 and J usage is TRBJ1-5; no clear D gene. CDR3 length: 17 residues. V was clipped by 0 bases and J by 7 bases, with 19 bases between them. Germline assignment: CDR1 MNHNS and CDR2 SASEGT. DNA for the CDR3: TGTGCCAGCAGTGAAGCGGCGTCTAACAGCCGCCGACAGCCCCAGCATTTT. As protein: CASSEAASNSRRQPQHF.

The genes are TRBV2 and TRBJ2-7; D possibly corresponds to TRBD2 (5 bases). This CDR3 is built from 13 residues. Trimming stripped 6 bases from V and 6 bases from J, with 15 bases between. CDR1 is SNHLY and CDR2 is FYNNEI in the germline V gene. In DNA, the CDR3 is TGTGCCAGCAGGGGAAGGTTGGAGGTCGAGCAGTACTTC. Residues: CASRGRLEVEQYF.

A few counts support this clone. The CDR3 nucleotides are TGCAGCGGGTCCGGGACAACGGGCGAGCAGTACTTC. It is translated as CSGSGTTGEQYF. The chain combines TRBV29-1 with TRBJ2-7, with D maybe TRBD1 (6 bases). The CDR3 sequence is 12 residues long. Trimming pared 7 bases from V and 6 bases from J, leaving 16 bases between. Germline V gene data show CDR1 as SQVTM and CDR2 as ANQGSEA.

This clone was recorded a few times. The gene calls are TRBV27 and TRBJ2-7, with 7 bases fitting TRBD2. The germline V gene has CDR1 MNHEY and CDR2 SMNVEV (reference sequence). V shed 6 bases and J 3 bases; nucleotides not matched to a gene: 8. CDR3 length: 14 amino acids. This CDR3 reads CASSAGRSRYEQYF. DNA of the CDR3: TGTGCCAGCAGCGCCGGGAGGTCCCGCTACGAGCAGTACTTC.

The genes are TRBV5-1 and TRBJ1-5; D unresolved. V dropped 4 bases and J dropped 3 bases, with 8 bases sitting between them. Per the germline V gene, CDR1 is SGHRS and CDR2 is YFSETQ. The CDR3 extends over 13 amino acids. The CDR3 region is CASSLSINQPQHF. The CDR3 nucleotides are TGCGCCAGCAGCCTCAGTATCAATCAGCCCCAGCATTTT.

The gene calls are TRBV12-5 and TRBJ1-5; possible D gene TRBD1, 6 bases. Trimming stripped 6 bases from V and 6 bases from J, with 15 bases between. The CDR3 is 14 amino acids. From germline, CDR1 is LGHNT and CDR2 FRNRAP. The CDR3 nucleotides are TGTGCTAGTGGCACCGACGGGGACATTCAGCCCCAGCATTTT. This sequence encodes CASGTDGDIQPQHF. Using reference TRBV12-5 and TRBJ1-5 for the parts outside the CDR3, the full variable domain is DARVTQTPRHKVTEMGQEVTMRCQPILGHNTVFWYRQTMMQGLELLAYFRNRAPLDDSGMPKDRFSAEMPDATLATLKIQPSEPRDSAVYFCASGTDGDIQPQHFGDGTRLSIL.

The V and J genes are TRBV5-6 and TRBJ1-3; TRBD1 is a possible D gene (5 bases). Germline loops: CDR1 SGHDT, CDR2 YYEEEE. V was cut by 2 bases and J by 0 bases, with 12 bases left in between. The CDR3 is made up of 16 amino acids. The CDR3 DNA follows: TGTGCCAGCAGCTTTCTTCAGGGTGGCTCTGGAAACACCATATATTTT. As protein: CASSFLQGGSGNTIYF.